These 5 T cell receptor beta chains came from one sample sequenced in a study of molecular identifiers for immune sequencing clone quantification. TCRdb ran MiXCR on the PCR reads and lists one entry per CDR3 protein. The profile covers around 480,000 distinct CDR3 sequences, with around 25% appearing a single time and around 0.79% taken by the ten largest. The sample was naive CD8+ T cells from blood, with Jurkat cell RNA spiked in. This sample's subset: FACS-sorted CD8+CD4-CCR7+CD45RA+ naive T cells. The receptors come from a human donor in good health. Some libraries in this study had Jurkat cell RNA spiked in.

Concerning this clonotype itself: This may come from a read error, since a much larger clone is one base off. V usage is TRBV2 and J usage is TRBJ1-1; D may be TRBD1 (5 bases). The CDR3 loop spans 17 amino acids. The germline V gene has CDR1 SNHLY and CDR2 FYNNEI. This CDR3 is CASSEYHLGLMNTEVFF. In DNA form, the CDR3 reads TGTGCCAGCAGTGAATATCATTTGGGACTCATGAACACTGAAGTTTTCTTT. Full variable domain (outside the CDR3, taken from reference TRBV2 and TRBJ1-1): EPEVTQTPSHQVTQMGQEVILRCVPISNHLYFYWYRQILGQKVEFLVSFYNNEISEKSEIFDDQFSVERPDGSNFTLKIRSTKLEDSAMYFCASSEYHLGLMNTEVFFGQGTRLTVV.

In nucleotides, the CDR3 is TGTGCCAGCAGCGGTGGGTTAACCCACACAGATACGCAGTATTTT. Translated: CASSGGLTHTDTQYF. The gene calls are TRBV9 and TRBJ2-3, with D unclear. V was pared by 3 bases and J by 2 bases, with 13 bases between. From germline, CDR1 is SGDLS and CDR2 YYNGEE. CDR3 size: 15 residues.

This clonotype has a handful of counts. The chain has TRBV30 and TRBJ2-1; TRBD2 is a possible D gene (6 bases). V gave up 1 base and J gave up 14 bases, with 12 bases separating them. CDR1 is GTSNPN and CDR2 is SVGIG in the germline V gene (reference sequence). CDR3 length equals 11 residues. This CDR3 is CAWSEAASEFF. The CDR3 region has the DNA TGTGCCTGGAGTGAAGCGGCTAGCGAGTTCTTC.

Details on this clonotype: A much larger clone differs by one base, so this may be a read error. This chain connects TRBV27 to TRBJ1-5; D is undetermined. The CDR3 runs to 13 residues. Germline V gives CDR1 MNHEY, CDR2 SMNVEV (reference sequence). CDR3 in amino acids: CVSSFAANQPQHF. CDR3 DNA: TGTGTCAGCAGTTTTGCAGCCAATCAGCCCCAGCATTTT.

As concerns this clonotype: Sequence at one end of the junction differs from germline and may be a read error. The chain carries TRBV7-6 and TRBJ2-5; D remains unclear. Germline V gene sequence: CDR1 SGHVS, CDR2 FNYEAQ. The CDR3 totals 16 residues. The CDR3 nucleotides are TGTGCCAGCAGCTTAGGTTACTCTCGGCCCCAAGAGCCCCAGTACTTC. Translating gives CASSLGYSRPQEPQYF.